This T cell receptor (beta chain) emerged from a study of siplizumab effects on memory and regulatory T cells. Unstimulated subsets comprising naive, memory, effector memory and TEMRA cells were sequenced in three donor pairs. Study conclusions and caveats: Memory T cells appeared less diverse than naive cells, which seemed to contribute substantially to alloresponse. Roughly 75-96% of dividing CD4+ or CD8+ clones were without an attributable naive or memory phenotype.

Worth noting for this clone: The target antigen is unknown.

Germline V gene data show CDR1 as SEHNR and CDR2 as FQNEAQ (reference sequence). Trimming pared 5 bases from V and 4 bases from J, leaving 21 bases between. The CDR3 spans 17 residues. Per sample, around 100,000 TCR templates were assayed. The data were produced by immunoSEQ multiplex PCR, yet TCRdb's version contains in-frame clones alone and is incomplete. The sample holds about 52,000 clones; around 97% are singletons and the top ten take around 0.6%. Sequencing was carried out using naive CD4+ T cells sorted from blood. The receptor was isolated from a human donor in good health. The V call is TRBV7-9, the J call TRBJ2-1, with D perhaps being TRBD1 or TRBD2 (5 bases each). The CDR3 loop reads CASSPWVGRRLYNEQFF. CDR3 coding DNA: TGTGCCAGCAGCCCGTGGGTGGGACGGAGGCTATACAATGAGCAGTTCTTC.